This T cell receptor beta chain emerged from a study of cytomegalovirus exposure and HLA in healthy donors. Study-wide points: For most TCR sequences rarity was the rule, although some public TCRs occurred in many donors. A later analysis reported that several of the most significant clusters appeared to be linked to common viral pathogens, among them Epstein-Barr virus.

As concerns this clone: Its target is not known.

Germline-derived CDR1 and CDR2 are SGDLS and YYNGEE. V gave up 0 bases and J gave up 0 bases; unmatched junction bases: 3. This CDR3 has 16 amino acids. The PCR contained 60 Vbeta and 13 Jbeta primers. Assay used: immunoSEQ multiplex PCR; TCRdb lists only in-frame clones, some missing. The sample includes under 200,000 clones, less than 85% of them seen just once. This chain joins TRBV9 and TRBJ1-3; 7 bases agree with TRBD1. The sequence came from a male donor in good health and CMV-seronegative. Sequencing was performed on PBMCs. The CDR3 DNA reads TGTGCCAGCAGCGTAGGGACAGGTTCCTCTGGAAACACCATATATTTT. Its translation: CASSVGTGSSGNTIYF.